This entry concerns a single TCR beta chain. Assay used: immunoSEQ multiplex PCR; TCRdb lists only in-frame clones, some missing. The profile shows a few hundred thousand clones, around 80% of them singletons. This sample is drawn from a study of blood T cell repertoires in COVID-19. Study-level information: Samples came from the United States, Italy and Spain, spanning acute and convalescent COVID-19.

The sequence derives from a woman in her 70s with acute or convalescent COVID-19. Sequencing was carried out using peripheral blood.

For the CDR3, the DNA is TGTGCCAGCAGCTTACAGGAGAACACTGAAGCTTTCTTT. Translated: CASSLQENTEAFF. The V gene is TRBV11-2, the J gene TRBJ1-1; D remains unclear. The length of the CDR3 is 13 residues. The germline gives CDR1 SGHAT, CDR2 FQNNGV. V lost 2 bases to trimming and J lost 1 base, with 5 bases between them.